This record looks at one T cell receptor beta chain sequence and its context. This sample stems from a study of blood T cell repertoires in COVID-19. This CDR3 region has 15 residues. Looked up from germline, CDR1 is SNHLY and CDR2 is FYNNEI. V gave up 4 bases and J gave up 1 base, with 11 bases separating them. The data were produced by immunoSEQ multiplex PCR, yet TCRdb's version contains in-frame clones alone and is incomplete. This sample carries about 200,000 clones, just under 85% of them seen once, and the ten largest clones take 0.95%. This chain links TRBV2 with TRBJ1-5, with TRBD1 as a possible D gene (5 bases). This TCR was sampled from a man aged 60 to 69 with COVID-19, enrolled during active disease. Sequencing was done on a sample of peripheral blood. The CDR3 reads CASSVQGVSNQPQHF. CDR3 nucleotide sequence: TGTGCCAGCAGTGTTCAGGGTGTCAGCAATCAGCCCCAGCATTTT.